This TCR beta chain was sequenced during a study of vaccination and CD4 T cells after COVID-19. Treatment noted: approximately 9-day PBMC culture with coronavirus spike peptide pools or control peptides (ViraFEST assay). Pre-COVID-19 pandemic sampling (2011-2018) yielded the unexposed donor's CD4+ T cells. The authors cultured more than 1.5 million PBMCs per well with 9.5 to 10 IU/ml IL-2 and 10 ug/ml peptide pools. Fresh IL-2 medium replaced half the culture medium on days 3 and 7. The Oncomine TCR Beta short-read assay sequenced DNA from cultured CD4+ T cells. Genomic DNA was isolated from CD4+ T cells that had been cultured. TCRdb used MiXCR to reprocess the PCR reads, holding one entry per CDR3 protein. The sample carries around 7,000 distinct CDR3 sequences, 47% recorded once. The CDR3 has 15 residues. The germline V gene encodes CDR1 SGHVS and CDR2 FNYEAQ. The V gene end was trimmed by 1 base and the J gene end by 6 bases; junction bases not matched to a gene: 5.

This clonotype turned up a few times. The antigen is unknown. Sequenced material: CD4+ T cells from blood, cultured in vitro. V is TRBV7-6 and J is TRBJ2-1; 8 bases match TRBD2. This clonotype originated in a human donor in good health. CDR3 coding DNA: TGTGCCAGCAGCTTAGACGGGGGGGCCTCCAATGAGCAGTTCTTC. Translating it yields CASSLDGGASNEQFF.